This T cell receptor (beta chain) appears in the sequencing data of a study of blood T cell repertoires in COVID-19. Overall study: The United States, Italy and Spain supplied acute and convalescent COVID-19 samples. Sources were T cells, B-cell-depleted T cells, or PBMCs; the material itself was cDNA or gDNA.

Original processing notes: From reference gene primer amplification, estimates of nucleated cell counts were derived. Assay used: immunoSEQ multiplex PCR; TCRdb lists only in-frame clones, some missing. Clone size and V and J calls were adopted from that table, with D and trimming inferred from the DNA. The table records about 150,000 clones, about 90% of them present only once. Germline assignment: CDR1 MNHEY and CDR2 SVGAGI. V shed 9 bases and J shed 6 bases, with 18 bases lying between them. The CDR3 consists of 14 residues. The chain combines TRBV6-5 with TRBJ2-1; D is possibly TRBD2 (7 bases). The clonotype was recovered from an older woman with active or convalescent COVID-19. The material sequenced was peripheral blood. The CDR3 here is CASSLGGRSNEQFF. The DNA for the CDR3 is TGTGCCAGTTCGTTGGGGGGGCGGAGCAATGAGCAGTTCTTC.